Below, 5 T cell receptor beta chains from the same sample are listed, as sequenced in a study of cytomegalovirus exposure and HLA in healthy donors. The PCR was carried out with 60 Vbeta primers and 13 Jbeta primers. TCRdb keeps only in-frame clones here, not all; method: immunoSEQ multiplex PCR. The sample yields about 130,000 clones, 77% seen once. Sequenced sample: PBMCs. The receptors derive from a male donor in good health and CMV-seropositive.

The rearrangement joins TRBV5-4 to TRBJ2-5; D perhaps matches TRBD1 (5 bases). From germline, CDR1 is SGHNT and CDR2 YYREEE (reference sequence). Trimming pared 6 bases from V and 5 bases from J, leaving 11 bases between. This CDR3 is built from 12 residues. The CDR3 bases are TGTGCCAGCAAGGGGCTAATGGAGACCCAGTACTTC. Protein sequence: CASKGLMETQYF.

This clone was picked up one time. The chain employs TRBV7-2 and TRBJ1-1, with a possible D match to TRBD1 (5 bases). Trimming removed 3 bases from V and 0 bases from J, with 17 bases in between. The CDR3 covers 17 residues. Germline assignment: CDR1 SGHTA and CDR2 FQGNSA. The CDR3 nucleotides read TGTGCCAGCAGCTTTATTAGCGCCGCGGGGGTGAACACTGAAGCTTTCTTT. Translated: CASSFISAAGVNTEAFF.

V gene TRBV5-1 combines with J gene TRBJ2-1; TRBD2 aligns across 8 bases. Germline V gene data show CDR1 as SGHRS and CDR2 as YFSETQ. J was trimmed by 6 bases and V by 4 bases; bases with no gene match: 6. The CDR3 has 14 residues. CDR3 nucleotides: TGCGCCAGCAGCCCCGGGACTAGTAGCAATGAGCAGTTCTTC. Encoded protein: CASSPGTSSNEQFF. The variable domain in full, completed from reference TRBV5-1 and TRBJ2-1, reads KAGVTQTPRYLIKTRGQQVTLSCSPISGHRSVSWYQQTPGQGLQFLFEYFSETQRNKGNFPGRFSGRQFSNSRSEMNVSTLELGDSALYLCASSPGTSSNEQFFGPGTRLTVL.

The chain couples TRBV2 to TRBJ2-7; maybe TRBD1 (5 bases). Germline-derived CDR1 and CDR2 are SNHLY and FYNNEI. Deletions cut 3 bases from V and 2 bases from J, with 14 bases between. This CDR3 region has 15 residues. The CDR3 reads CASSDRSGWTYEQYF. In nucleotides, the CDR3 is TGTGCCAGCAGTGACCGTTCAGGGTGGACCTACGAGCAGTACTTC.

The chain employs TRBV27 and TRBJ1-4; D remains unclear. From germline, CDR1 is MNHEY and CDR2 SMNVEV (reference sequence). CDR3 length: 15 residues. Trimming pared 1 base from V and 8 bases from J, leaving 14 bases between. The CDR3 here is CASSLYFQAGEKLFF. The CDR3 bases are TGTGCCAGCAGTTTATACTTCCAGGCGGGAGAAAAACTGTTTTTT.